This T cell receptor (beta chain) was captured in a study of T cells in narcolepsy (dated by TCRdb to 2016 to 2018). General notes on the study: Patients with narcolepsy type 1 or type 2 (NT1, NT2) were enrolled in the study together with healthy control donors. The study used TCR Vbeta sequencing to track clonotypes in blood and CSF while looking for autoreactive T cells in narcolepsy patients that target self-antigens of hypocretin neurons (hypocretin, TRIB2).

About this clone itself: No cognate antigen has been identified for it. Base quality data are lacking; no much larger clone is found one base away.

Overall study outcomes, separate from this receptor: HCRT-specific and TRIB2-specific autoreactive clonotypes were highlighted in plots that compared CD4+ T cell clonotypes in CSF versus blood from the same patient. No sequences matching autoreactive T cell clones were present in some of the blood memory CD4+ repertoires from patients and controls. Numbers of sequenced blood memory CD4+ clonotypes were comparable, with averages of about 39,494 in patients and about 35,000 in controls. Autoreactive clonotypes were reported to be detected serially in the blood of the same patients and of different patients, but not in the blood of healthy controls.

Memory CD4+ T cells were sorted ex vivo from peripheral blood of narcolepsy patients and healthy controls for TCR Vbeta sequencing. Via the germline V gene (reference sequence), CDR1 is LNHDA and CDR2 SQIVND. Between the V and J ends, shortened by 7 bases and 3 bases respectively, the junction contains 18 bases. Counted from cysteine to phenylalanine, this CDR3 has 15 amino acids. Only the CDR3 DNA is retained, 45 bases long and in frame from the first base. The receptor library was made with the immunoSEQ multiplex PCR assay. The source is immuneACCESS, and TCRdb retained only in-frame sequences with V and J called. Part of the clones is not carried over; for the studies checked, unresolved V genes explain less than half of this, and the remainder is unexplained. The sample table lists some 30,000 clones, 70% to 85% of them with a count of one. Jointly, the top ten make up 0.95% to 1.5% of the sample.

Sequenced input: CD45RA- memory CD4+ T cells from PBMCs. Read against the paper, the sample's cell subset or site label means: memory T cells sorted ex vivo from peripheral blood. Recombination connected TRBV19 to TRBJ1-2, with the D gene too uncertain to name. This receptor was taken from a human donor with narcolepsy. The CDR3 amino acid sequence is: CASIAEPGDYYGYTF. The nucleotide sequence reads TGTGCCAGTATTGCGGAACCTGGCGACTACTATGGCTACACCTTC.